The 24 T cell receptor beta chains in this list originate from one sample, sequenced in a study of T cell responses to AZD1222 COVID-19 vaccine. Assay used: immunoSEQ multiplex PCR; TCRdb lists only in-frame clones, some missing. The sample gives about 130,000 clones, more than 75% of which show up once; over 9.5% is in the top ten. The material was peripheral blood, obtained on day 0 of AZD1222 vaccination. The receptors here all came from an adult in good health.

The rearrangement joins TRBV4-3 to TRBJ2-7; D remains unclear. V lost 0 bases, J lost 2 bases, and 8 bases lay in between. This CDR3 has 14 residues. Germline V lookup: CDR1 LGHNA, CDR2 YSLEER. The CDR3 DNA reads as TGCGCCAGCAGCCAAGAGTGGAATACCTACGAGCAGTACTTC. Translated: CASSQEWNTYEQYF.

This clone was picked up one time. The rearrangement uses TRBV28 and TRBJ2-2; perhaps D is TRBD1 or TRBD2 (5 bases each). V lost 5 bases, J lost 6 bases, and 13 bases lay in between. This CDR3 spans 14 amino acids. CDR1 and CDR2 (germline): MDHEN, SYDVKM. DNA of the CDR3: TGTGCCAGCAGTCACGCCCAGGGAGCCGGGGAGCTGTTTTTT. Protein sequence: CASSHAQGAGELFF.

This chain uses TRBV19 with TRBJ2-2; no clear D. The V end was cut by 3 bases, the J end by 0 bases, with 5 bases between. Per germline, CDR1 LNHDA and CDR2 SQIVND (reference sequence). The length of the CDR3 is 14 residues. The CDR3 region has the DNA TGTGCCAGTAGTATTGGTGCGAACACCGGGGAGCTGTTTTTT. As protein: CASSIGANTGELFF.

V is TRBV6-1 and J is TRBJ1-3, with 9 bases aligning to TRBD1. Trimming at V came to 1 base and at J to 5 bases, leaving 6 bases not matched to a gene. Germline CDR1 is MNHNS and CDR2 is SASEGT. The length of the CDR3 is 16 residues. CDR3 in DNA: TGTGCCAGCAGTGAAGGCAAGACAGGGGGAAGAAACACCATATATTTT. This encodes CASSEGKTGGRNTIYF.

The chain is built from TRBV7-8 and TRBJ1-1; D is possibly TRBD1 (5 bases). The V gene lost 0 bases and the J gene lost 0 bases, with 14 bases spanning the gap. The CDR3 sequence is 17 residues long. The germline V gene has CDR1 SGHVS and CDR2 FQNEAQ. This CDR3 reads CASSLAIVRGMNTEAFF. The CDR3 DNA is TGTGCCAGCAGCTTAGCGATCGTTCGGGGGATGAACACTGAAGCTTTCTTT. Combining the CDR3 with reference TRBV7-8 and TRBJ1-1 gives the whole variable domain GAGVSQSPRYKVAKRGQDVALRCDPISGHVSLFWYQQALGQGPEFLTYFQNEAQLDKSGLPSDRFFAERPEGSVSTLKIQRTQQEDSAVYLCASSLAIVRGMNTEAFFGQGTRLTVV.

CDR3 sequence: CASRRGAQETQYF. CDR3 nucleotide sequence: TGTGCCAGCAGACGTGGGGCCCAGGAGACCCAGTACTTC. The chain carries TRBV6-5 and TRBJ2-5, with a tentative D call TRBD1 (5 bases). Germline values: CDR1 MNHEY, CDR2 SVGAGI. This CDR3 contains 13 residues. Trimming took 6 bases from V and 5 from J, leaving 13 bases between them.

The chain uses TRBV27 and TRBJ1-6; 7 bases line up with TRBD1. Germline-derived CDR1 and CDR2 are MNHEY and SMNVEV (reference sequence). The J segment lost 11 bases and the V segment lost 10 bases, leaving 14 bases of the junction unmatched. The CDR3 consists of 14 residues. In nucleotides, the CDR3 is TGTGCCACCGGGGCCGGGACAGCCCGGACACCCCTCCACTTT. Translating it yields CATGAGTARTPLHF.

The J gene is TRBJ1-1, the V gene TRBV27; TRBD1 is a possible D gene (5 bases). The V gene's germline CDR1 is MNHEY and CDR2 SMNVEV (reference sequence). The CDR3 contains 14 residues. V shed 4 bases and J shed 0 bases, with 9 bases lying between them. CDR3 protein: CASSSGTMNTEAFF. The CDR3 region has the DNA TGTGCCAGCAGTTCCGGGACTATGAACACTGAAGCTTTCTTT.

There are a few counts of this clone. The V and J genes are TRBV5-1 and TRBJ2-5; D is unresolved. The CDR3 totals 13 residues. The ends were cut back, 3 bases at V and 1 base at J, with 7 bases in the middle. Germline V CDR1 and CDR2: SGHRS, YFSETQ. The CDR3 nucleotides read TGCGCCAGCAGCTCCCGCGTCCAAGAGACCCAGTACTTC. This codes for CASSSRVQETQYF.

V usage is TRBV18 and J usage is TRBJ2-7; TRBD1 agrees at 9 bases. Trimming cost V 2 bases and J 3 bases; bases outside gene matches: 8. The CDR3 length is 16 residues. Germline lookup yields CDR1 KGHSH and CDR2 LQKENI. For the CDR3, the DNA is TGTGCCAGCTCACCAGGGGACAGGGTTTTCTACTACGAGCAGTACTTC. It is translated as CASSPGDRVFYYEQYF.

This chain links TRBV11-2 with TRBJ2-7; maybe TRBD2 (7 bases). V lost 5 bases and J 2 bases, leaving 19 bases between the germline ends. The CDR3 covers 16 residues. Germline V gene lookup returns CDR1 SGHAT and CDR2 FQNNGV. CDR3 DNA sequence: TGTGCCAGCAGCCAAGTAACTAGGGGGGGCCCCTACGAGCAGTACTTC. It specifies CASSQVTRGGPYEQYF. Together with reference TRBV11-2 and TRBJ2-7, the CDR3 gives the full variable domain: EAGVAQSPRYKIIEKRQSVAFWCNPISGHATLYWYQQILGQGPKLLIQFQNNGVVDDSQLPKDRFSAERLKGVDSTLKIQPAKLEDSAVYLCASSQVTRGGPYEQYFGPGTRLTVT.

V gene TRBV7-3 combines with J gene TRBJ2-1; perhaps D is TRBD1 or TRBD2 (5 bases each). The ends were cut back, 6 bases at V and 2 bases at J, with 14 bases in the middle. In germline, CDR1 is SGHTA, CDR2 FQGTGA. The CDR3 sequence is 15 residues long. As DNA, the CDR3 is TGTGCCAGCAGTCGTTCGGGACCTACCTACAATGAGCAGTTCTTC. It specifies CASSRSGPTYNEQFF.

V usage is TRBV19 and J usage is TRBJ1-1; a weak D match, TRBD1 (6 bases). Looked up from germline, CDR1 is LNHDA and CDR2 is SQIVND (reference sequence). The V end was cut by 4 bases, the J end by 6 bases, with 15 bases between. The CDR3 sequence is 14 residues long. CDR3 sequence: CASSNGQLSSEAFF. The CDR3, as DNA: TGTGCCAGTAGTAATGGACAGCTGTCGTCTGAAGCTTTCTTT. Using reference TRBV19 and TRBJ1-1 for the parts outside the CDR3, the full variable domain is DGGITQSPKYLFRKEGQNVTLSCEQNLNHDAMYWYRQDPGQGLRLIYYSQIVNDFQKGDIAEGYSVSREKKESFPLTVTSAQKNPTAFYLCASSNGQLSSEAFFGQGTRLTVV.

This chain links TRBV30 with TRBJ2-7; TRBD1 or TRBD2 may be the D gene (5 bases each). CDR3 size: 12 residues. V gave up 0 bases and J gave up 6 bases, with 9 bases separating them. Germline assignment: CDR1 GTSNPN and CDR2 SVGIG (reference sequence). This chain's CDR3 is CAWSVGAGEQYF. The CDR3 DNA follows: TGTGCCTGGAGTGTAGGGGCGGGCGAGCAGTACTTC.

The chain joins TRBV30 to TRBJ1-4, with D unclear. The CDR3 is made up of 14 amino acids. Germline lookup yields CDR1 GTSNPN and CDR2 SVGIG (reference sequence). Deletions cut 2 bases from V and 2 bases from J, with 9 bases between. The CDR3 DNA follows: TGTGCCTGGAGTCCCCTCATTACTAATGAAAAACTGTTTTTT. It specifies CAWSPLITNEKLFF.

V and J are TRBV20-1 and TRBJ2-1; D unresolved. Germline V CDR1 and CDR2: DFQATT, SNEGSKA (reference sequence). V lost 3 bases, J lost 10 bases, and 16 bases lay in between. The CDR3 is made up of 13 amino acids. CDR3: CSASERWNGEQFF. In DNA, the CDR3 is TGCAGTGCTAGTGAGCGCTGGAACGGAGAGCAGTTCTTC.

This chain joins TRBV5-5 and TRBJ1-4, with a possible D match to TRBD1 (6 bases). V lost 1 base and J 6 bases, leaving 13 bases between the germline ends. This CDR3 contains 15 residues. Germline V gene sequence: CDR1 SGHKS, CDR2 YYEKEE (reference sequence). CDR3 nucleotides: TGTGCCAGCAGCTTGTACGGGGGGCAGGATGAAAAACTGTTTTTT. This translates into CASSLYGGQDEKLFF.

The chain combines TRBV3-1 (or the pseudogene TRBV3-2) with TRBJ1-5; D gene unclear. CDR1 LGHDT and CDR2 YNNKEL come from the germline V gene (reference sequence). CDR3 size: 14 residues. V was trimmed by 0 bases and J by 6 bases, leaving 9 bases between them. The CDR3 region has the DNA TGTGCCAGCAGCCAAGATCCCTCGGGTCAGCCCCAGCATTTT. Encoded protein: CASSQDPSGQPQHF.

This clone was picked up one time. Written as DNA, the CDR3 is TGTGCCAGCAGCGCGACCGCTCAGGGAGGCTCACCCCTCCACTTT. It codes for CASSATAQGGSPLHF. The chain has TRBV6-5 and TRBJ1-6; D perhaps matches TRBD1 (5 bases). The germline CDR1 and CDR2 sequences are MNHEY and SVGAGI. This CDR3 comprises 15 residues. The V end lost 6 bases, the J end lost 10 bases, and 19 bases lay between the germline ends.

The DNA of the CDR3 is TGTGCCAGCAGTTTAGGGGCTGGCTACACCTTC. It is translated as CASSLGAGYTF. This sequence joins TRBV28 and TRBJ1-2; TRBD1 might be the D (5 bases). CDR1 MDHEN and CDR2 SYDVKM come from the germline V gene. The CDR3 contains 11 residues. V dropped 2 bases and J dropped 7 bases, with 5 bases sitting between them.

The chain couples TRBV5-4 to TRBJ2-1; the match to TRBD2 covers 11 bases. The ends lost 1 base at V and 10 bases at J; junction bases unmatched: 7. From germline, CDR1 is SGHNT and CDR2 YYREEE (reference sequence). The CDR3 is 15 amino acids. The CDR3 protein is CASSLKTSGSQEQFF. CDR3 DNA: TGTGCCAGCAGCTTGAAAACTAGCGGGAGTCAGGAGCAGTTCTTC.

The CDR3 DNA sequence: TGTGCCAGCAGCTTGAGGAGCGGGGGGACTAGCACAGATACGCAGTATTTT. This sequence encodes CASSLRSGGTSTDTQYF. The chain recombines TRBV5-6 with TRBJ2-3; 9 positions agree with TRBD2. V lost 1 base and J lost 0; bases outside the gene matches: 6. This CDR3 has 17 amino acids. CDR1 and CDR2 (germline): SGHDT, YYEEEE.

The chain links TRBV7-2 to TRBJ1-5; 8 positions match TRBD1. The J segment lost 2 bases and the V segment lost 4 bases, leaving 4 bases of the junction unmatched. The germline V gene encodes CDR1 SGHTA and CDR2 FQGNSA. There are 15 residues in the CDR3. CDR3 residues: CASSSGGKGNQPQHF. In DNA, the CDR3 is TGTGCCAGCAGCTCAGGGGGCAAGGGCAATCAGCCCCAGCATTTT.

This clone was counted between two and nine times. CDR3 amino acids: CASSLSGGGDSPLHF. In nucleotides, the CDR3 is TGCGCCAGCAGCTTATCAGGGGGGGGCGATTCACCCCTCCACTTT. The chain joins TRBV5-1 to TRBJ1-6; 7 bases line up with TRBD1. The CDR3 runs 15 residues. Germline V CDR1 and CDR2: SGHRS, YFSETQ. Trimming at V came to 2 bases and at J to 8 bases, leaving 7 bases not matched to a gene. Full variable domain (rest looked up from reference TRBV5-1 and TRBJ1-6): KAGVTQTPRYLIKTRGQQVTLSCSPISGHRSVSWYQQTPGQGLQFLFEYFSETQRNKGNFPGRFSGRQFSNSRSEMNVSTLELGDSALYLCASSLSGGGDSPLHFGNGTRLTVT.